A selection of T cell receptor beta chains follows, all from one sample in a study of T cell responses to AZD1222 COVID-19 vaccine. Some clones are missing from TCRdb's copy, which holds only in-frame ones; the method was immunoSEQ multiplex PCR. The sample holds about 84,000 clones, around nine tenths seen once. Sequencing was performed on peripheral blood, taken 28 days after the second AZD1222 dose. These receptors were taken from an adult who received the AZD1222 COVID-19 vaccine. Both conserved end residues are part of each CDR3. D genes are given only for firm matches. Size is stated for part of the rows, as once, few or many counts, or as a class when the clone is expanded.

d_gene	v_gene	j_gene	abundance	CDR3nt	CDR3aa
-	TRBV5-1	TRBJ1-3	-	TGCGCCAGCAGACCGGGAGACTCTGGAAACACCATATATTTT	CASRPGDSGNTIYF
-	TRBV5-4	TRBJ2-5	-	TGTGCCAGCAACGACAGGGCGGGGGAGACCCAGTACTTC	CASNDRAGETQYF
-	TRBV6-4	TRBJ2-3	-	TGTGCCAGCAGTGATTGGCTCCCGGGTAGCACAGATACGCAGTATTTT	CASSDWLPGSTDTQYF
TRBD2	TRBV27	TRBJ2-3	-	TGTGCCAGCCGGACGGGGGGTACGACTAGCACAGATACGCAGTATTTT	CASRTGGTTSTDTQYF
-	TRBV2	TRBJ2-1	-	TGTGCCAGTGGACCGCAGGGAAATGAGCAGTTCTTC	CASGPQGNEQFF
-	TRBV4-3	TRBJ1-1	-	TGCGCCAGCAGCCAAGACTTGTCGGTGCCGAACACTGAAGCTTTCTTT	CASSQDLSVPNTEAFF
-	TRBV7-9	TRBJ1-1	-	TGTGCCAGCAGCTATAGTCCCGGGACAAGAATGAACACTGAAGCTTTCTTT	CASSYSPGTRMNTEAFF
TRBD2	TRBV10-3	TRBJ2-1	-	TGTGCCATCAGCGGGACTAGCGGGCCCTCCTACAATGAGCAGTTCTTC	CAISGTSGPSYNEQFF
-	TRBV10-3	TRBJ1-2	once	TGTGCCATCAGTGAGGGCAGGGAGGTGATATACTACACCTTC	CAISEGREVIYYTF
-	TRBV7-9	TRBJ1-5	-	TGTGCCAGCAGCTTAGGGGACGAATATCAGCCCCAGCATTTT	CASSLGDEYQPQHF
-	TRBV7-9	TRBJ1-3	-	TGTGCCAGCAGCTTAGGGCAGAGCCCGGGAAACACCATATATTTT	CASSLGQSPGNTIYF
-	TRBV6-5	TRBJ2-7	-	TGTGCCAGCAGTCTCTCGGAGGGCCCCTACGAGCAGTACTTC	CASSLSEGPYEQYF
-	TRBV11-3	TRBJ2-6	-	TGTGCCAGCAGCTTAGATTGGACCGGACCGCATTCTGGGGCCAACGTCCTGACTTTC	CASSLDWTGPHSGANVLTF
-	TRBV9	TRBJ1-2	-	TGTGCCAGCAGCGCCGAGGGTGGAGGTAACTATGGCTACACCTTC	CASSAEGGGNYGYTF
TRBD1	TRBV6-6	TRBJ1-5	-	TGTGCCAGCAGCCTGCGGACAGGGGGTTCCGATCAGCCCCAGCATTTT	CASSLRTGGSDQPQHF
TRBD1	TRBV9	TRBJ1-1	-	TGTGCCAGCAGCGTAGTGACAGGGACCCACACTGAAGCTTTCTTT	CASSVVTGTHTEAFF
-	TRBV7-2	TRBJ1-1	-	TGTGCCAGCAGCTCCCAGACTGTTAGGAACACTGAAGCTTTCTTT	CASSSQTVRNTEAFF
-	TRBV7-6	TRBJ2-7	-	TGTGCCAGCAGCTTAGAAATTTCGGCGGGGAGCTCCTACGAGCAGTACTTC	CASSLEISAGSSYEQYF
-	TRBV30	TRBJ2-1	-	TGTGCGGGGAGCTCCTACAATGAGCAGTTCTTC	CAGSSYNEQFF
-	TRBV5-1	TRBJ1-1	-	TGCGCCAGCAGCTTGGCCAAGGGGAACACTGAAGCTTTCTTT	CASSLAKGNTEAFF
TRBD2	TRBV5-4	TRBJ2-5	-	TGTGCCAGCAGCTTAAACCCTACTAGCGGTAAAGAGACCCAGTACTTC	CASSLNPTSGKETQYF
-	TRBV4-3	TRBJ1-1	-	TGCGCCAGCAGCCAAGAACCGCTGAACACTGAAGCTTTCTTT	CASSQEPLNTEAFF
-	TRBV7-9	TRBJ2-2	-	-	CASSFDAFRGRELFF
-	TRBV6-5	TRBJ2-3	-	TGTGCCAGCAGTTTCGGTAGTTCTACAGATACGCAGTATTTT	CASSFGSSTDTQYF
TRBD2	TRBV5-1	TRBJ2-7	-	TGCGCCCGCAGCTTGGCCTCTAGCGGGGTCCCCTACGAGCAGTACTTC	CARSLASSGVPYEQYF
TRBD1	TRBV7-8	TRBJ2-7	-	TGTGCCAGCAGCTTACAGGGGGCCGCTTGGGAGCAGTACTTC	CASSLQGAAWEQYF
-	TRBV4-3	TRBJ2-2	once	TGCGCCAGCAGTTCAGAGACGAACACCGGGGAGCTGTTTTTT	CASSSETNTGELFF
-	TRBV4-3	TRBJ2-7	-	TGCGCCAGCAGCCAATTTGAGGGAGTAAGGTCCTACGAGCAGTACTTC	CASSQFEGVRSYEQYF
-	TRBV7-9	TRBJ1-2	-	TGTGCCAGCAGCCCCGACAGCTATGGCTACACCTTC	CASSPDSYGYTF
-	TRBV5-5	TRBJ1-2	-	TGTGCCAGCAGCTTGGCCCAAGGGGGCTACACCTTC	CASSLAQGGYTF
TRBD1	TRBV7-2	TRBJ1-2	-	TGTGCCAGCAGCGCGGGACAGGGAATGGTGGGGTATGGCTACACCTTC	CASSAGQGMVGYGYTF
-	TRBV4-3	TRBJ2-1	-	TGCGCCAGCAGCCAAGAGAGGGTCCCTGGGGATGAGCAGTTCTTC	CASSQERVPGDEQFF
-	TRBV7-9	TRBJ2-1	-	TGTGCCAGCAGTTATAGCGGCAATGAGCAGTTCTTC	CASSYSGNEQFF
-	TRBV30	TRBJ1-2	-	TGTGCCTGGAGTTCGGCGGTTGGTGGCTACACCTTC	CAWSSAVGGYTF
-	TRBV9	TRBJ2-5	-	TGTGCCAGCAGCGTAGATCAGGGCGGAAAGACCCAGTACTTC	CASSVDQGGKTQYF
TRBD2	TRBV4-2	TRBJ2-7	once	TGTGCCAGCAGCCAAACCCGGGGGGTAGAGTACGAGCAGTACTTC	CASSQTRGVEYEQYF
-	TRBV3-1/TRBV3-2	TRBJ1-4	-	TGTGCCAGCAGCCTCCGACAGATTGCAACTAATGAAAAACTGTTTTTT	CASSLRQIATNEKLFF
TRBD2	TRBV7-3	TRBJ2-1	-	TGTGCCAGCAGGCTCCCCTCGGGGGGGATCGGAAATGAGCAGTTCTTC	CASRLPSGGIGNEQFF
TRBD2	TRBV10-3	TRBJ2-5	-	TGTGCCATCCGGAGTGTCGGGGGGGGCTGGGAGACCCAGTACTTC	CAIRSVGGGWETQYF
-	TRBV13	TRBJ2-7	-	TGTGCCAGCAGCTCCCTCGGGGGAGAAACCTACGAGCAGTACTTC	CASSSLGGETYEQYF
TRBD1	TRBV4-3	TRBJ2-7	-	TGCGCCAGCAGCCAGGGACAGGGTTCCTACGAGCAGTACTTC	CASSQGQGSYEQYF
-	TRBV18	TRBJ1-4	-	TGTGCCAGCTCACCACCGGGGGGCGAAAAACTGTTTTTT	CASSPPGGEKLFF
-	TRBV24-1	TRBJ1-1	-	TGTGCCACTTCGAACGGGGGACTAAACACTGAAGCTTTCTTT	CATSNGGLNTEAFF
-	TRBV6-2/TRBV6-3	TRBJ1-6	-	TGTGCCAGCAGCGGACAGATCGTCTCCTATAATTCACCCCTCCACTTT	CASSGQIVSYNSPLHF
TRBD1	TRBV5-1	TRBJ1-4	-	TGCGCCAGCAGGCCAGGGACAGCTAATGAAAAACTGTTTTTT	CASRPGTANEKLFF
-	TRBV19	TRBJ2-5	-	TGTGCCAGCAGCTCTAATTGGATTCGGGAGACCCAGTACTTC	CASSSNWIRETQYF
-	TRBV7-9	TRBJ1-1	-	TGTGCCAGCAGCTCCGTCTCACCTAACACTGAAGCTTTCTTT	CASSSVSPNTEAFF
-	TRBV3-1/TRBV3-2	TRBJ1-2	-	TGTGCCAGCAGCCATCTTGGGACCAATAACTATGGCTACACCTTC	CASSHLGTNNYGYTF
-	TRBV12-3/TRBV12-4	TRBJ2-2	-	TGTGCCAGCTGTAGGGACACCGGGGAGCTGTTTTTT	CASCRDTGELFF
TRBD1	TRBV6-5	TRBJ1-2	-	TGTGCCAGCAGTTATCTATCGTCTCGCAGGGGGAATGGCTACACCTTC	CASSYLSSRRGNGYTF
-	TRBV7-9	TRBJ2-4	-	TGTGCCATTATTCGGGAAGGCAAAAACATTCAGTACTTC	CAIIREGKNIQYF
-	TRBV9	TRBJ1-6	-	TGTGCCAGCAGCGTCAGGGAGTCGGATTCACCCCTCCACTTT	CASSVRESDSPLHF
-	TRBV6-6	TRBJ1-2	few	TGTGCCAGCAGTTACTCGTACTCCACCAACTATGGCTACACCTTC	CASSYSYSTNYGYTF
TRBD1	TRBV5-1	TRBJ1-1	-	TGCGCCAGCAGCTTACAGGGGGCTGAGATAGCTTTCTTT	CASSLQGAEIAFF
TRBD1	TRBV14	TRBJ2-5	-	TGTGCCAGCAGCCCCCGGACAGGCCAAGAGACCCAGTACTTC	CASSPRTGQETQYF